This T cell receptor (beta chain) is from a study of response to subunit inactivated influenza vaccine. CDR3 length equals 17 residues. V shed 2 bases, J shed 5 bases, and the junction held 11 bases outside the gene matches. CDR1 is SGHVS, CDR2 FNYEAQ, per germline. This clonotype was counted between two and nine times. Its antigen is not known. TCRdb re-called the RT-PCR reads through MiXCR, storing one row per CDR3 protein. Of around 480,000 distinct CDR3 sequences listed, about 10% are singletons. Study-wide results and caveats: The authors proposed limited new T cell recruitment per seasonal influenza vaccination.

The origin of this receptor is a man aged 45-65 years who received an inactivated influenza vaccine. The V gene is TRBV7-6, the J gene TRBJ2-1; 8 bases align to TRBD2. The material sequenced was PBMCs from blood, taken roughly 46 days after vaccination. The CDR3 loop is CASSLNSPSGGDNEQFF. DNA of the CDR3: TGTGCCAGCAGCTTAAACTCTCCCTCGGGAGGGGACAATGAGCAGTTCTTC.